This T cell receptor beta chain was sequenced for a study of T-cell memory formation after mild COVID-19. Study-wide context: TCR clusters were largely donor specific. General study points: Of the contracting clones, CD4+ ones lay mainly in CM and EM, and CD8+ ones in EMRA. Several responding clones turned up in pre-infection memory, indicating that cross-reactive memory may have taken part.

This clonotype was seen many times. No antigen is known for it. One entry per CDR3 protein results from TCRdb running MiXCR on the 5' RACE reads. There are under 50,000 distinct CDR3 sequences in the sample; 25% to 35% occur only once, and around 45% lies in the top ten. CDR3 size: 16 residues. The V and J ends lost 5 bases and 7 bases, in that order; junction bases with no gene match: 10. Per the germline V gene, CDR1 is SGHVS and CDR2 is FQNEAQ. The source material was PBMCs or a T cell subset sorted from them (not recorded which). This TCR was sampled from a man between 18 and 29 years old who had mild COVID-19 (a few samples of this study predate the infection). Cell type and time point are not known. This chain joins TRBV7-8 and TRBJ2-1; 11 nucleotides align to TRBD2. The CDR3 bases are TGTGCCAGCAGCGTACTAGCGGGGGTCGACAGGAATGAGCAGTTCTTC. This translates into CASSVLAGVDRNEQFF.